The next 26 T cell receptor beta chains were all read from a single sample in a study of blood T cell repertoires in COVID-19. Assay used: immunoSEQ multiplex PCR; TCRdb lists only in-frame clones, some missing. The sample has hundreds of thousands of clones, approximately 90% seen once. The source material was peripheral blood. These receptors were collected from a woman aged 18 to 35 who had recovered from COVID-19.

About this clone: Other nucleotide sequences in the sample specify the same CDR3. The chain uses TRBV6-2 or TRBV6-3 and TRBJ2-5; no clear D gene. V was shortened by 2 bases and J by 5 bases, with 3 bases between the two germline ends. The CDR3 covers 11 residues. The V gene's germline CDR1 is MNHEY and CDR2 SVGEGT. Here the CDR3 reads CASSYRETQYF. CDR3 nucleotides: TGTGCCAGCAGTTACCGGGAGACCCAGTACTTC.

The chain links TRBV7-7 to TRBJ1-3; D gene unclear. The CDR3 is 14 amino acids. Per the germline V gene, CDR1 is SSHAT and CDR2 is FNYEAQ (reference sequence). Trimming removed 1 base from V and 4 bases from J, with 8 bases in between. The CDR3 loop reads CASSLGPFGNTIYF. In nucleotides, the CDR3 is TGTGCCAGCAGCTTAGGTCCGTTCGGAAACACCATATATTTT.

This clone was observed once. The chain joins TRBV24-1 to TRBJ2-2; 10 bases map to TRBD2. J lost 3 bases, V lost 2 bases, and 8 bases had no gene match. Germline V gene data show CDR1 as KGHDR and CDR2 as SFDVKD. CDR3 length: 18 residues. The CDR3 loop reads CATSDSPGTSAYTGELFF. Written as DNA, the CDR3 is TGTGCCACCAGTGATTCCCCCGGGACTAGCGCCTACACCGGGGAGCTGTTTTTT.

The chain combines TRBV21-1 with TRBJ2-7; the table assigns TRBD2, which was not confirmed against the DNA. TRBV21-1 is recorded as a pseudogene. This CDR3 comprises 12 residues. CDR3 nucleotides: TGTGCCAGCAGCCAGGGACTTTCCGAGCAGTACGTC. This codes for CASSQGLSEQYV.

The rearrangement uses TRBV30 and TRBJ2-5, with D possibly being TRBD1 (6 bases). Per germline, CDR1 GTSNPN and CDR2 SVGIG (reference sequence). The CDR3 length is 12 residues. Trimming cost V 2 bases and J 4 bases, with 8 bases left between them. The CDR3 sequence is CAWSNRAETQYF. The CDR3, as DNA: TGTGCCTGGAGTAACAGGGCAGAGACCCAGTACTTC.

The chain joins TRBV11-3 to TRBJ2-1; no reliable D call. The ends were cut back, 5 bases at V and 2 bases at J, with 16 bases in the middle. This CDR3 is built from 16 residues. Germline assignment: CDR1 SGHNT and CDR2 YENEEA. CDR3 DNA sequence: TGTGCCAGCAGCAAAAAGTTCAGGCAGGCCTACAATGAGCAGTTCTTC. Its protein product is CASSKKFRQAYNEQFF.

The rearrangement links TRBV5-6 to TRBJ1-2, with D maybe TRBD1 (5 bases). V lost 0 bases, J lost 4 bases, and 7 bases lay in between. The CDR3 spans 13 residues. Germline V gives CDR1 SGHDT, CDR2 YYEEEE. CDR3: CASSLDGAYGYTF. CDR3 DNA: TGTGCCAGCAGCTTGGATGGGGCCTATGGCTACACCTTC.

The chain is built from TRBV19 and TRBJ1-2; 7 positions agree with TRBD1. The CDR3 totals 15 residues. Germline V gives CDR1 LNHDA, CDR2 SQIVND (reference sequence). V was pared by 4 bases and J by 4 bases, with 9 bases of the junction left unmatched. The CDR3 coding sequence is TGTGCCAGTAGTACATCCAGGGGGACTTTCTATGGCTACACCTTC. As protein: CASSTSRGTFYGYTF.

The chain recombines TRBV19 with TRBJ1-2, with 10 bases matching TRBD1. CDR3 length equals 15 residues. V lost 6 bases to trimming and J lost 4 bases; unmatched junction nucleotides: 8. The germline V gene has CDR1 LNHDA and CDR2 SQIVND (reference sequence). The CDR3 reads CASRGTGAHLYGYTF. DNA for the CDR3: TGTGCCAGTAGAGGGACAGGGGCCCATCTCTATGGCTACACCTTC.

The V and J genes are TRBV19 and TRBJ1-5, with 9 bases aligning to TRBD1. Trimming removed 5 bases from V and 4 bases from J; junction bases left unmatched: 9. The CDR3 spans 16 residues. The V gene's germline CDR1 is LNHDA and CDR2 SQIVND (reference sequence). The CDR3, as DNA: TGTGCCAGTAGTTTTCCCGGGACAGGGACGAATCAGCCCCAGCATTTT. Protein: CASSFPGTGTNQPQHF.

Concerning this clone: A junction boundary mismatches the germline segment, possibly from a read error. The chain is built from TRBV6-4 and TRBJ2-1, with TRBD2 identical over 7 bases. CDR1 MRHNA and CDR2 SNTAGT come from the germline V gene. This CDR3 comprises 15 residues. The CDR3 sequence is CASSDSAGEYNEQFF. CDR3 nucleotides: TGTGCCAGCAGCGACTCGGCGGGAGAGTACAATGAGCAGTTCTTC.

The chain uses TRBV7-7 and TRBJ2-3; 8 nucleotides align to TRBD2. The V segment lost 3 bases and the J segment 3 bases; nucleotides outside the gene matches: 5. This CDR3 is 15 amino acids long. The germline V gene encodes CDR1 SSHAT and CDR2 FNYEAQ (reference sequence). DNA of the CDR3: TGTGCCAGCAGCTTCGGGAGGGCCATAACAGATACGCAGTATTTT. It yields the protein CASSFGRAITDTQYF.

DNA of the CDR3: TGTGCCACCAGTGAACCCGGGACAGGGACGCAGTATTTT. Translating it yields CATSEPGTGTQYF. This rearrangement joins TRBV24-1 to TRBJ2-3, with TRBD1 identical over 9 bases. The CDR3 is 13 residues long. The junction had 4 bases not matched to a gene; V was cut back by 4 bases and J by 9 bases. The germline CDR1 and CDR2 sequences are KGHDR and SFDVKD.

V usage is TRBV27 and J usage is TRBJ2-2; D might be TRBD2 (6 bases). Germline assignment: CDR1 MNHEY and CDR2 SMNVEV (reference sequence). CDR3 length equals 16 residues. V dropped 8 bases and J dropped 0 bases, with 16 bases sitting between them. Written as DNA, the CDR3 is TGTGCCAGCGGAGTCCGGGACTTTGCGAACACCGGGGAGCTGTTTTTT. Its translation: CASGVRDFANTGELFF.

V usage is TRBV9 and J usage is TRBJ1-2, with TRBD1 matching 8 bases. V was pared by 0 bases and J by 8 bases, with 6 bases of the junction left unmatched. The CDR3 extends over 14 amino acids. Germline V gene lookup returns CDR1 SGDLS and CDR2 YYNGEE. The CDR3, as DNA: TGTGCCAGCAGCGTAGACCACAGGGGGGACGGCTACACCTTC. As protein: CASSVDHRGDGYTF.

V usage is TRBV21-1 and J usage is TRBJ1-2; the table's D call, TRBD1, was not checked against the DNA. TRBV21-1 is marked as a pseudogene. This CDR3 is built from 15 residues. The CDR3 sequence is CASSPYRGANYGYTF. The CDR3 DNA is TGTGCCAGCAGCCCCTACAGGGGCGCTAACTATGGCTACACCTTC.

The chain couples TRBV27 to TRBJ2-5; TRBD1 matches at 8 bases. This CDR3 has 13 amino acids. The J segment lost 5 bases and the V segment lost 5 bases, leaving 4 bases of the junction unmatched. The germline gives CDR1 MNHEY, CDR2 SMNVEV (reference sequence). The CDR3 loop is CASSPRQGETQYF. In DNA, the CDR3 is TGTGCCAGCAGTCCCCGACAGGGGGAGACCCAGTACTTC.

V usage is TRBV19 and J usage is TRBJ1-4; TRBD1 might be the D (5 bases). The V end lost 5 bases, the J end lost 5 bases, and 15 bases lay between the germline ends. The CDR3 spans 15 residues. Germline CDR1 LNHDA, CDR2 SQIVND (reference sequence). The CDR3 loop reads CASSSRGTSNEKLFF. Written as DNA, the CDR3 is TGTGCCAGTAGTTCCCGGGGGACTTCGAATGAAAAACTGTTTTTT.

This clone occurred once. V is TRBV6-2 or TRBV6-3 and J is TRBJ2-3; 7 bases fit TRBD2. The CDR3 extends over 17 amino acids. After removal of 4 bases from V and 3 bases from J, the junction contained 13 bases not matched to a gene. Germline V gene sequence: CDR1 MNHEY, CDR2 SVGEGT. For the CDR3, the DNA is TGTGCCAGCAGTTCGCGATGGAGCGGGATTGCGACAGATACGCAGTATTTT. Amino acids: CASSSRWSGIATDTQYF.

The J gene is TRBJ1-2, the V gene TRBV7-2, with D uncertain. The V gene lost 5 bases and the J gene lost 4 bases, with 17 bases spanning the gap. CDR3 length equals 15 residues. Germline CDR1 reads SGHTA; CDR2 reads FQGNSA. CDR3 sequence reads: CASSPVAGLVYGYTF. CDR3 bases: TGTGCCAGCAGCCCGGTGGCGGGGTTGGTCTATGGCTACACCTTC.

Only one count was recorded for this clone. The J gene is TRBJ1-1, the V gene TRBV6-6, with D hard to call. Trimming stripped 4 bases from V and 1 base from J, with 13 bases between. The CDR3 has 15 amino acids. Germline values: CDR1 MNHNY, CDR2 SVGAGI (reference sequence). Here the CDR3 DNA reads TGTGCCAGCAGTTCCTCCGAGGGCTGGAACACTGAAGCTTTCTTT. This encodes CASSSSEGWNTEAFF.

This clone showed up just once. Germline and junction disagree at one end, which may indicate a read error. V and J are TRBV6-2 or TRBV6-3 and TRBJ1-1; D possibly corresponds to TRBD1 (6 bases). From germline, CDR1 is MNHEY and CDR2 SVGEGT. CDR3 length equals 13 residues. This CDR3 reads CASGYYRETEAFF. For the CDR3, the DNA is TGTGCCAGCGGTTATTACAGGGAGACTGAAGCTTTCTTT.

This sequence joins TRBV7-9 and TRBJ1-4; tentatively, D is TRBD1 (6 bases). Germline-derived CDR1 and CDR2 are SEHNR and FQNEAQ (reference sequence). This CDR3 comprises 17 residues. Trimming removed 4 bases from V and 5 bases from J, with 20 bases in between. As DNA, the CDR3 is TGTGCCAGCAGCTCAACGTTCCGGGACAACCCGAATGAAAAACTGTTTTTT. Its protein is CASSSTFRDNPNEKLFF.

The CDR3 loop reads CASSRTGTVGYTF. The CDR3 DNA follows: TGCGCCAGCAGCCGGACAGGGACGGTTGGCTACACCTTC. The gene calls are TRBV4-3 and TRBJ1-2, with 8 bases fitting TRBD1. This CDR3 has 13 residues. The V segment lost 4 bases and the J segment 7 bases; nucleotides outside the gene matches: 5. Per the germline V gene, CDR1 is LGHNA and CDR2 is YSLEER.

This clone was seen only once. The rearrangement uses TRBV15 and TRBJ2-1; 9 nucleotides align to TRBD2. With 0 bases clipped from V and 7 bases from J, the junction kept 7 bases outside the gene matches. Germline-derived CDR1 and CDR2 are LNHNV and YYDKDF (reference sequence). The CDR3 has 16 amino acids. The CDR3 region is CATSRDGLAGWNEQFF. The CDR3 nucleotides are TGTGCCACCAGCAGAGATGGGCTAGCGGGATGGAATGAGCAGTTCTTC.

This clone appeared once. The J gene is TRBJ1-5, the V gene TRBV7-8; TRBD1 is a possible D gene (6 bases). Germline lookup yields CDR1 SGHVS and CDR2 FQNEAQ. This CDR3 region has 18 residues. The V gene lost 2 bases and the J gene lost 2 bases, with 19 bases spanning the gap. This chain's CDR3 is CASSLSRQVLGGNQPQHF. DNA for the CDR3: TGTGCCAGCAGCTTATCCAGACAGGTTCTCGGGGGCAATCAGCCCCAGCATTTT.